This record looks at one T cell receptor (beta chain) sequence and its context. No cognate antigen has been identified for it. No per-base quality is available; no much larger clone lies one base away. These data are taken from a study of regulatory T cells in long-lasting Graves disease (dated by TCRdb to the early 2020s). Background for the entire study: In the newly diagnosed Graves' disease group, patients had been taking antithyroid drugs for less than 3 months. Persistent Graves' disease patients were compared with newly diagnosed Graves' disease patients by peripheral blood TCR sequencing and RNA sequencing. The study was conducted in China and was registered as a clinical trial. A total of around 35 samples underwent TCR sequencing: about 13 from persistent and roughly 20 from newly diagnosed Graves' disease patients.

Per the publication, the time point label means: newly diagnosed GD, antithyroid drugs for less than 3 months. RNA was extracted from PBMCs in TRIzol for both TCR sequencing and RNA sequencing. The diagnosis of Graves' disease was made according to American Thyroid Association guidelines. Patients were recruited from an endocrinology department in Xi'an, China. From each patient, about 9.7 milliliters of peripheral blood was collected into an EDTA anticoagulant tube. Ficoll Paque Plus density gradient separation was used to isolate PBMCs, and no further T cell sorting was done. RNA quality was checked with an Agilent 2100 Bioanalyzer and agarose gel, and concentration with a NanoDrop 2000. Study-wide conclusions, independent of this receptor: Only the TCR beta chain was sequenced and analyzed. Lower TCR Shannon entropy and fewer highly expanded clones were observed in persistent Graves' disease patients than in newly diagnosed patients, which suggested clonal expansion. Preferential use of TRBV28, TRBJ1-2 and TRBJ2-5 was observed in persistent disease, whereas TRBV20-1 and TRBJ2-1 were favored in newly diagnosed disease. Persistent patients shared more public clonotypes among themselves (around 2,500) than newly diagnosed patients did (over 950). Peripheral blood alone was examined, since thyroid tissue, which constituted the primary lesion, could not be accessed. The small sample size was acknowledged by the authors as a limitation that may reduce accuracy.

Library generation was performed with multiplex PCR. Sequencing was carried out with an Illumina HiSeq 4000. CDR3 regions were amplified by Arm-PCR with iRepertoire HTBI primers to construct TCR beta libraries. Before sequencing, the PCR products underwent gel purification. Per the source publication's procedure: Gene usage analysis of CDR3 amino acid clonotypes used the approximately 62 TRBV and 14 TRBJ segments found across samples. COPE and FqMerger were used to merge the filtered high-quality paired reads into contigs. BLAST was used to align contigs to IMGT TRBV, TRBD and TRBJ reference genes, and CDR3 was defined according to IMGT. Any clonotype with a frequency above 0.1% was classified as a highly expanded clone. Shannon entropy served as the measure of repertoire diversity, while the Gini coefficient captured V-J evenness. A clonotype found in more than one individual was treated as public. In TCRdb, the public reads were trimmed at Q25 with fastp and aligned with MiXCR, with productive beta chains retained. Each CDR3 protein appears once, grouped with its most common genes and DNA. In this record, the V and J calls reflect TCRdb's handling and not the investigators' own analysis. Present in this sample are approximately 350,000 distinct CDR3 sequences, 12% of which were seen just once. Approximately 20% of the sample is in the top ten clones.

The CDR3 goes from the cysteine to the phenylalanine over 17 residues. CDR3 DNA only is kept here, 51 bases in frame from base 1. CDR1 and CDR2, looked up from the germline V gene, are KGHDR and SFDVKD. At the junction V is shortened by 4 bases and J by 3 bases, with 18 bases in between. This sample was shared with a second study, whose subject was T cells in Graves' hyperthyroidism and ophthalmopathy. The other study reports the following: Stable Graves' hyperthyroidism was defined as no progression to ophthalmopathy during 18 months of follow-up. Hyperthyroidism patients were newly diagnosed, had a disease duration of under 2 months, and were aged 18 to 65 years. Patients with uncontrolled infections, other autoimmune diseases, pregnancy or lactation were excluded. Diagnoses were established on the basis of clinical symptoms, serum thyroxine and TRAb, thyroid ultrasound, and orbital computed tomography. The first round of RT-PCR for the TCR CDR3 was performed with the HTBI primer set and the Qiagen OneStep RT-PCR kit. Blood samples also contained most of the expanded thyroid clonotypes (frequency above 0.001), which suggests that blood repertoires may reflect thyroid immune responses. Ophthalmopathy was separated from stable hyperthyroidism by a 13 V-J signature model, with over 85% sensitivity and 81% to 82% specificity obtained in cross-validation and 80%/75% obtained in testing. During validation, the model predicted progression to ophthalmopathy a median of approximately six months ahead of onset, with around 65% sensitivity and roughly 75% specificity. To identify TCR V-J signatures that set the groups apart, the researchers used a discovery cohort of more than 95 patients, made up of 40 to 45 with Graves' ophthalmopathy and about 60 with stable Graves' hyperthyroidism. An independent validation cohort of under 20 hyperthyroidism patients and 17 patients who later progressed to ophthalmopathy tested prospective prediction of ophthalmopathy. The 95 to 100 discovery patients were randomly divided into training and test sets at a 7:3 ratio. The study also compared thyroid tissue and blood T-cell repertoires from roughly six Graves' hyperthyroidism patients. Once sampling was done, hyperthyroidism patients were given methimazole at a starting dose of 30 mg daily, whereas ophthalmopathy patients were given high-dose intravenous methylprednisolone. A second multiplex PCR round built the libraries, followed by size selection and purification. Libraries were sequenced paired-end with 100 bp reads on an Illumina HiSeq2000. Raw data were processed with SOAPnuke, discarding reads with adapters, uncalled bases, mean Phred below 15, or no exact constant-primer or identifier match. High-quality paired reads were merged using COPE v1.2.5, and each unique nucleotide sequence was defined as a clonotype. Clonotypes were aligned to IMGT TRBV, TRBD and TRBJ reference segments using MiTCR v1.1. Analysis was restricted to V-J combinations with a frequency above 0.0001, which covered 99% to 99.2% of repertoires. The TCS score was defined as the ratio of F50 (clonal expansion) to E x V (chaos), calculated using BLOSUM62-based TCRdist between CDR3 peptides within each V-J. Welch's t-statistics and random forest reduced approximately 520 V-J features to roughly 13, which were used in a naive Bayes classifier (R e1071). No statistical method was used to set the sample size in advance, and investigators knew the group allocation. The paper describes TCR Vbeta CDR3 sequencing of 120 to 150 peripheral blood samples, made up of 43 ophthalmopathy patients, 70 to 80 hyperthyroidism patients and 17 progressor patients.

Here the sequenced sample was peripheral blood mononuclear cells (PBMCs), taken at new diagnosis, from a patient treated with antithyroid drugs. The source is a woman younger than 30 with Graves disease. Donor details come from another sample of the same person, matched by shared clones. This sequence uses TRBV24-1 and TRBJ2-1; the D gene is perhaps TRBD1 or TRBD2, each of them matching over 6 bases. The DNA is as follows: TGTGCCACCAGTGAGTCACAGGGCGGGATGAACTACAATGAGCAGTTCTTC. This sequence encodes CATSESQGGMNYNEQFF.